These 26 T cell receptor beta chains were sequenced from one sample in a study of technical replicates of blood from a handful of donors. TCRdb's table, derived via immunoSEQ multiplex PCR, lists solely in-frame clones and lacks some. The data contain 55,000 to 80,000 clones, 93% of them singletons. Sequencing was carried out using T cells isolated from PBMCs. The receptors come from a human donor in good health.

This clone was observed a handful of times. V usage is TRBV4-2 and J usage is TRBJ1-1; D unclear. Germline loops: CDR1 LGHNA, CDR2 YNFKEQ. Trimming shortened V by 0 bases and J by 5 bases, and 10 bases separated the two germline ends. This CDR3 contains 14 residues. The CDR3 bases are TGTGCCAGCAGCCAAGATCGTCGGGAAACTGAAGCTTTCTTT. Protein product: CASSQDRRETEAFF.

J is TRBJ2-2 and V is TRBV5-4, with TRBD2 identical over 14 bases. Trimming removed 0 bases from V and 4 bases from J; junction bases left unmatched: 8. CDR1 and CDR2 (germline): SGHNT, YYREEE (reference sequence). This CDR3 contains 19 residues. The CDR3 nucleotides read TGTGCCAGCAGCTTGGCTGGGACTAGCGGGGGAAAGGGCACCGGGGAGCTGTTTTTT. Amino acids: CASSLAGTSGGKGTGELFF. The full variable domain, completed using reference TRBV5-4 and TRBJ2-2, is ETGVTQSPTHLIKTRGQQVTLRCSSQSGHNTVSWYQQALGQGPQFIFQYYREEENGRGNFPPRFSGLQFPNYSSELNVNALELDDSALYLCASSLAGTSGGKGTGELFFGEGSRLTVL.

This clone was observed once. The CDR3 DNA is TGTGCCAGTAGTTCCTCGACTAGCGGGGGTCCCTACGAGCAGTACTTC. Translation: CASSSSTSGGPYEQYF. The J gene is TRBJ2-7, the V gene TRBV19, with 12 nucleotides matching TRBD2. This CDR3 is 16 amino acids long. Trimming at V came to 5 bases and at J to 2 bases, leaving 7 bases not matched to a gene. Germline V CDR1 and CDR2: LNHDA, SQIVND (reference sequence). Combining the CDR3 with reference TRBV19 and TRBJ2-7 gives the whole variable domain DGGITQSPKYLFRKEGQNVTLSCEQNLNHDAMYWYRQDPGQGLRLIYYSQIVNDFQKGDIAEGYSVSREKKESFPLTVTSAQKNPTAFYLCASSSSTSGGPYEQYFGPGTRLTVT.

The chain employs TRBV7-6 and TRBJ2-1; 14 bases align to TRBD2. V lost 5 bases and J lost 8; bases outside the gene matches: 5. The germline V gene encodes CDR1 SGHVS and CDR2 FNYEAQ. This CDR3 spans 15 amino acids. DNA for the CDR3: TGTGCCAGCAGCCAGACTAGCGGGGGGGCCTATGAGCAGTTCTTC. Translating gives CASSQTSGGAYEQFF.

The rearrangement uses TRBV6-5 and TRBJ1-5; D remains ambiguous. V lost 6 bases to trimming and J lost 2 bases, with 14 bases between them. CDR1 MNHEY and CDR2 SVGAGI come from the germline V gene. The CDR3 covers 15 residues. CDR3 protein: CASSPQTVGNQPQHF. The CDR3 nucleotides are TGTGCCAGCAGCCCCCAGACTGTAGGCAATCAGCCCCAGCATTTT.

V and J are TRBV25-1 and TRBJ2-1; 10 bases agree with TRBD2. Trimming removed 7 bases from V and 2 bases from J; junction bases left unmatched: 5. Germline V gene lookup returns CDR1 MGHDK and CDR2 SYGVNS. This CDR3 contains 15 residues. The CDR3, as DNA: TGTGCCAGCAACCAAGCGGGGGGGGCCTACAATGAGCAGTTCTTC. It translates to CASNQAGGAYNEQFF.

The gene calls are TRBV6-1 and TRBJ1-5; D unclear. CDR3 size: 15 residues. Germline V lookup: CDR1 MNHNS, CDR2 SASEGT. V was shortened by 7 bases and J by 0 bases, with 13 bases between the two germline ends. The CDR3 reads CASIDSQNSNQPQHF. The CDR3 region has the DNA TGTGCCAGCATCGACTCTCAGAATAGCAATCAGCCCCAGCATTTT.

The CDR3 is CASSLTGLEGTQHF. DNA for the CDR3: TGTGCCAGCTCACTGACAGGGCTGGAAGGGACCCAGCATTTT. The chain recombines TRBV18 with TRBJ1-5; 7 positions match TRBD1. CDR1 and CDR2 (germline): KGHSH, LQKENI. The junction had 11 bases not matched to a gene; V was cut back by 4 bases and J by 11 bases. CDR3 size: 14 residues.

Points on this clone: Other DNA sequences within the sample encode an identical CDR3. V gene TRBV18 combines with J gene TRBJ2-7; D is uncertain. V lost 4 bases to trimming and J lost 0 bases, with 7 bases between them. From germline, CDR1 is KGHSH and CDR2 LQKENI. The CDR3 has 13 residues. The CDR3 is CASSLLSSYEQYF. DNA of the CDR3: TGTGCCAGCTCACTCTTGAGCTCCTACGAGCAGTACTTC.

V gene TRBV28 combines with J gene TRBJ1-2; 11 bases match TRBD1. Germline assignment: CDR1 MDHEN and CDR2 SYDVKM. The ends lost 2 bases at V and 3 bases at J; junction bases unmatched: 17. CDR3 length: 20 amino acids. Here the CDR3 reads CASSLGGVGQGALGDYGYTF. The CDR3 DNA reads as TGTGCCAGCAGTTTAGGTGGTGTAGGACAGGGGGCTTTAGGGGACTATGGCTACACCTTC.

CDR3 coding DNA: TGTGCCAGCAGCTTAGGAGGGGGGGGGACAGGGCGGCGCGAGCAGTACTTC. Protein product: CASSLGGGGTGRREQYF. The chain employs TRBV7-6 and TRBJ2-7; 9 bases map to TRBD1. Germline trimming cut 1 base from V and 6 bases from J; bases unmatched to any gene: 13. This CDR3 has 17 amino acids. Germline CDR1 is SGHVS and CDR2 is FNYEAQ. Full variable domain (outside the CDR3, taken from reference TRBV7-6 and TRBJ2-7): GAGVSQSPRYKVTKRGQDVALRCDPISGHVSLYWYRQALGQGPEFLTYFNYEAQQDKSGLPNDRFSAERPEGSISTLTIQRTEQRDSAMYRCASSLGGGGTGRREQYFGPGTRLTVT.

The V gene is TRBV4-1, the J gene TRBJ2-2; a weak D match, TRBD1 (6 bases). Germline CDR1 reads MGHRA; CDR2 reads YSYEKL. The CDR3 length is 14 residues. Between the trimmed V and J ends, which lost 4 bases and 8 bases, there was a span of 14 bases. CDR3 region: CASSRKQGIGELFF. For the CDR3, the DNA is TGCGCCAGCAGCCGTAAACAGGGCATAGGGGAGCTGTTTTTT.

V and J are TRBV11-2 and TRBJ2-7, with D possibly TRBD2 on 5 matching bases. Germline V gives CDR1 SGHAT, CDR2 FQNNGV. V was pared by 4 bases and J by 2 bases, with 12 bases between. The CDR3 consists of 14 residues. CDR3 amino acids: CASSSDWKAYEQYF. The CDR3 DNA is TGTGCCAGCAGCTCGGACTGGAAGGCCTACGAGCAGTACTTC.

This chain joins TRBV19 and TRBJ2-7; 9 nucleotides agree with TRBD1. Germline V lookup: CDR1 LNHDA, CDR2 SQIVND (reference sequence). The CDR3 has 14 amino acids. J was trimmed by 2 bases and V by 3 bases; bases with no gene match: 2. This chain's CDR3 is CASSIDRGTYEQYF. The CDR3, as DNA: TGTGCCAGTAGTATCGACAGGGGGACCTACGAGCAGTACTTC.

CDR3 nucleotide sequence: TGTGCCAGCAGCTTACTAGCGGGGTCAGATACGCAGTATTTT. It encodes CASSLLAGSDTQYF. The chain has TRBV7-3 and TRBJ2-3, with 9 bases aligning to TRBD2. The junction had 1 base not matched to a gene; V was cut back by 2 bases and J by 4 bases. CDR1 is SGHTA and CDR2 is FQGTGA in the germline V gene. The CDR3 is 14 amino acids.

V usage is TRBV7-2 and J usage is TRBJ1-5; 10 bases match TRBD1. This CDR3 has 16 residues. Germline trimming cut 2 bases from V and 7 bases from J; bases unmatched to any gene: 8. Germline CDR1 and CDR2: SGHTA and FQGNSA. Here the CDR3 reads CASSLSPDRGRQPQHF. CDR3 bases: TGTGCCAGCAGCTTATCCCCGGACAGGGGGAGACAGCCCCAGCATTTT.

CDR3 region: CASSVALAAHSGANVLTF. The CDR3 DNA reads TGTGCCAGCAGCGTAGCTCTAGCGGCCCACTCTGGGGCCAACGTCCTGACTTTC. The gene calls are TRBV9 and TRBJ2-6; 7 positions match TRBD2. Germline V gene lookup returns CDR1 SGDLS and CDR2 YYNGEE. Trimming cost V 0 bases and J 0 bases; bases outside gene matches: 6. The length of the CDR3 is 18 residues.

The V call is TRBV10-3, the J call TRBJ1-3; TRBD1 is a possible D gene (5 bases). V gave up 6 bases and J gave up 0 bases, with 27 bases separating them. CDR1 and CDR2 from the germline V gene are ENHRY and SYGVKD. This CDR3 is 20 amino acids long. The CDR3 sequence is CAIRSRSTADTNSSGNTIYF. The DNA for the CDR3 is TGTGCCATCAGGAGCCGGTCGACAGCCGATACAAACTCCTCTGGAAACACCATATATTTT.

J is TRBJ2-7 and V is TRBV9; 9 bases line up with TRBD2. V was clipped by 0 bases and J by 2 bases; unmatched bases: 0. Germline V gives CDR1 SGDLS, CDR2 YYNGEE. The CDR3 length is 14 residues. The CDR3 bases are TGTGCCAGCAGCGTAGAGCGGGGGGCCTACGAGCAGTACTTC. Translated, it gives CASSVERGAYEQYF.

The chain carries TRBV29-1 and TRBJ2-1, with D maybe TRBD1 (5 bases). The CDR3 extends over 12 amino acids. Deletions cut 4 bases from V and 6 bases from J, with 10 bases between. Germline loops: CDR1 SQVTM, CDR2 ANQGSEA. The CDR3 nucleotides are TGCAGCGTTGCTTTCCAGGGCAATGAGCAGTTCTTC. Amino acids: CSVAFQGNEQFF.

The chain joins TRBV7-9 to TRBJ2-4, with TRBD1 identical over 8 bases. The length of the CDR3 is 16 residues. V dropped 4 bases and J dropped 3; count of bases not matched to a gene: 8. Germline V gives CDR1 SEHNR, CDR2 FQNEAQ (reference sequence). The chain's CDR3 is CASSSRTGKGKNIQYF. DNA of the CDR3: TGTGCCAGCAGCTCCCGGACAGGGAAGGGCAAAAACATTCAGTACTTC. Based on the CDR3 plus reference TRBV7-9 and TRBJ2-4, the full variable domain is DTGVSQNPRHKITKRGQNVTFRCDPISEHNRLYWYRQTLGQGPEFLTYFQNEAQLEKSRLLSDRFSAERPKGSFSTLEIQRTEQGDSAMYLCASSSRTGKGKNIQYFGAGTRLSVL.

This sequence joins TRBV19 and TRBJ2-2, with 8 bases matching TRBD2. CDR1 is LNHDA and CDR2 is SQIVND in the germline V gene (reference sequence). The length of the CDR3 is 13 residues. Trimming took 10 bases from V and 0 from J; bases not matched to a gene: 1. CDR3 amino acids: CATGGANTGELFF. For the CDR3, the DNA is TGTGCCACGGGGGGGGCGAACACCGGGGAGCTGTTTTTT.

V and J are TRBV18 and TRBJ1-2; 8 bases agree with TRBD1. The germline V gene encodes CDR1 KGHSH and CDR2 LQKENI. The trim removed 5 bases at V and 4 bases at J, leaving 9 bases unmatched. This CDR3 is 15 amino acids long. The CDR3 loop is CASSDLGTGAYGYTF. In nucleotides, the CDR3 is TGTGCCAGCTCAGACTTGGGGACAGGAGCCTATGGCTACACCTTC.

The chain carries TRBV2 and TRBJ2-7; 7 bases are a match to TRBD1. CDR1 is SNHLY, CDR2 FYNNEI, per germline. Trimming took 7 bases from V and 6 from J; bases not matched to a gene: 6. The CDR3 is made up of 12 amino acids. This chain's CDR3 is CASTDDRVEQYF. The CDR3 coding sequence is TGTGCCAGCACCGACGACAGGGTCGAGCAGTACTTC. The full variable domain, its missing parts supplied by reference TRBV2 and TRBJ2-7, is EPEVTQTPSHQVTQMGQEVILRCVPISNHLYFYWYRQILGQKVEFLVSFYNNEISEKSEIFDDQFSVERPDGSNFTLKIRSTKLEDSAMYFCASTDDRVEQYFGPGTRLTVT.

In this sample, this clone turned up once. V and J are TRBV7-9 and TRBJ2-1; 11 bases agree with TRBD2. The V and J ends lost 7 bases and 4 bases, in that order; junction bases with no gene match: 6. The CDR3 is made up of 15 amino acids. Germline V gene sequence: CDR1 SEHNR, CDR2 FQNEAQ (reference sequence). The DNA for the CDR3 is TGTGCCAGCACCTACGGGACTAGCGGTTACAATGAGCAGTTCTTC. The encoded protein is CASTYGTSGYNEQFF.

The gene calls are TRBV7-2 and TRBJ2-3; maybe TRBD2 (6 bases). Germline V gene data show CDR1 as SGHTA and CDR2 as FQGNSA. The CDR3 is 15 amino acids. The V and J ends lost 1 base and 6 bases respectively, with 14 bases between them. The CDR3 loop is CASSLVGGVFDTQYF. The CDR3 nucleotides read TGTGCCAGCAGCTTAGTGGGAGGAGTGTTCGATACGCAGTATTTT. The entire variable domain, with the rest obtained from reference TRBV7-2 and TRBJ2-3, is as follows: GAGVSQSPSNKVTEKGKDVELRCDPISGHTALYWYRQSLGQGLEFLIYFQGNSAPDKSGLPSDRFSAERTGGSVSTLTIQRTQQEDSAVYLCASSLVGGVFDTQYFGPGTRLTVL.